This TCR beta chain was sequenced during a study of T cell responses to AZD1222 COVID-19 vaccine. The CDR3 is 12 residues long. V was shortened by 5 bases and J by 3 bases, with 10 bases between the two germline ends. Germline CDR1 and CDR2: GTSNPN and SVGIG (reference sequence). Clones were sequenced by immunoSEQ multiplex PCR, and TCRdb holds only the in-frame ones, with some missing. The data show under 150,000 clones, about 90% seen once. The TCR originated in an adult who received the AZD1222 COVID-19 vaccine. The sequencing here drew on peripheral blood, taken 28 days after the second AZD1222 dose. The chain recombines TRBV30 with TRBJ1-1; unclear D gene. The CDR3 here is CAWAEGYTEAFF. The CDR3 coding sequence is TGTGCCTGGGCCGAAGGGTACACTGAAGCTTTCTTT.